This TCR beta chain stems from a study of shared clonotypes between healthy human individuals. Across the whole study: Donors had three CD4 naive, three CD4 memory, two CD8 naive and one CD8 memory plate apiece.

Naive CD8 isolation took CD45RO-negative cells positively selected for CCR7 and excluded terminally differentiated effector memory CD45RA+ cells. General study results and limits: It was the non-shared clonotypes that had lower generation probabilities than clonotypes shared by all four donors.

The count of this clone is one. The antigen is undetermined. The CDR3 sequence is 18 residues long. Several immunoSEQ 96-well plates shared each subset's DNA, each plate a replicate. TCRdb's copy holds only in-frame clones and misses some; the assay was immunoSEQ multiplex PCR. The sample yields roughly 770,000 clones, about 97% seen once. V is TRBV1 and J is TRBJ2-1; whether TRBD2, the table's D call, matches the DNA was not checked. TRBV1 is given as a pseudogene. The sequenced sample was naive CD8+ T cells sorted from blood. This clonotype was sampled from a man aged 25-45 years in good health. For the CDR3, the DNA is TGCACCAGCAGCCAAGTCCCCCATGAGAGGTTCTCCTACAATGAGCAGTTCTTC. Protein product: CTSSQVPHERFSYNEQFF.